This T cell receptor beta chain was obtained from a study of regulatory T cells in long-lasting Graves disease. To make TCR beta libraries, researchers used iRepertoire HTBI primers and Arm-PCR of CDR3 regions. One entry per CDR3 protein results from TCRdb running MiXCR on the multiplex PCR reads. The table includes about 660,000 distinct CDR3 sequences, about 30% detected once. Specified time point: persistent/refractory GD, antithyroid drugs over 5 years with positive TRAb. With RNA extracted from PBMCs as input, the TCR library was made. The sample in question was peripheral blood mononuclear cells (PBMCs), obtained when the disease was refractory, from a patient treated with antithyroid drugs. The source is a female donor with Graves disease.

The CDR3 DNA is TGCAGTGCCACAGGGACGGACTCCTACGAGCAGTACTTC. Protein product: CSATGTDSYEQYF. The chain couples TRBV20-1 to TRBJ2-7; maybe TRBD1 (6 bases). The CDR3 is made up of 13 amino acids. Trimming removed 6 bases from V and 0 bases from J, with 12 bases in between. Germline CDR1 and CDR2: DFQATT and SNEGSKA (reference sequence).